This T cell receptor beta chain came from a study of blood T cell repertoires in COVID-19. On the study more broadly: Some COVID-19 samples were acute and others convalescent; all came from the United States, Italy and Spain. T cells, B-cell-depleted T cells, or PBMCs provided the cDNA or gDNA that served as material.

The CDR3 contains 13 residues. Trimming took 4 bases from V and 3 from J, leaving 10 bases between them. CDR1 is LGHNA and CDR2 is YNFKEQ in the germline V gene. Original data processing: Cell counts per sample came from amplifying reference gene primers. Some clones are missing from TCRdb's copy, which holds only in-frame ones; the method was immunoSEQ multiplex PCR. V, J and clone size were drawn from that table, and D and trimming were deduced from the DNA. The sample yields around 150,000 clones, roughly 90% seen once. The sequenced sample consisted of peripheral blood. This chain links TRBV4-2 with TRBJ2-7; D may be TRBD2 (5 bases). This sequence originates from a man in his sixties with active or convalescent COVID-19. The CDR3 nucleotides are TGTGCCAGCAGCCCTTGGACTTACTACGAGCAGTACTTC. As protein: CASSPWTYYEQYF.